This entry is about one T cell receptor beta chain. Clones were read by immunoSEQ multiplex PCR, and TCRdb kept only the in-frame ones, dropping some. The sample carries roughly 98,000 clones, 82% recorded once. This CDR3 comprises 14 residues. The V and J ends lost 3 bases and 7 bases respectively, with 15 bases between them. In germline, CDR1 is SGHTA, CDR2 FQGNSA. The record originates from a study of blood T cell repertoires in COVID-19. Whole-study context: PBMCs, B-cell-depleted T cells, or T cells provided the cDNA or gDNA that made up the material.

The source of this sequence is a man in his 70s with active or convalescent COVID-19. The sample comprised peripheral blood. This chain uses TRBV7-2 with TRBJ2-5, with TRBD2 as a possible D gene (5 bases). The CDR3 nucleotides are TGTGCCAGCAGCTTCTCGATAAATCGGGGGACCCAGTACTTC. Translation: CASSFSINRGTQYF.